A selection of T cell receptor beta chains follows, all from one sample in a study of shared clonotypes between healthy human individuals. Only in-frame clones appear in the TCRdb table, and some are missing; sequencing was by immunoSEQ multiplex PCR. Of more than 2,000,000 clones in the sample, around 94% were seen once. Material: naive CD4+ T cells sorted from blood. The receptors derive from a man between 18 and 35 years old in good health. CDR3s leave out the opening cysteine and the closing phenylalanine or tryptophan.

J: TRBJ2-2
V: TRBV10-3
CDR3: AIRGGLAGGNTGELF

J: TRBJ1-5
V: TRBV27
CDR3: ASSAGTVYSNQPQH

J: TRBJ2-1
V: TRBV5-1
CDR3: ASSTTGSSFQGNEQF

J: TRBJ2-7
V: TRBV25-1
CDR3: ASSELAGGGPMSRRY

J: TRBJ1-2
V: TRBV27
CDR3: ASATGGTNYGYT

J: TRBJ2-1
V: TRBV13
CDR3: ASNGGRVDHNEQF

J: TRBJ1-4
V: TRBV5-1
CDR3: ASSLGDRGPQKLF

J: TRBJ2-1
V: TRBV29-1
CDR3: SVKRGAGEQF

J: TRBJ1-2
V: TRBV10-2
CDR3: ASSDSPNGYT

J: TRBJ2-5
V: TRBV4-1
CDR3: ASSQVGQIETQY

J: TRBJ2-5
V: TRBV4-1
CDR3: ASSQDSTGVRQY

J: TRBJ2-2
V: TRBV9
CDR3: ASSLTGGYTGELF

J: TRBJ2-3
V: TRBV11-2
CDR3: ASSAKNLDTQY

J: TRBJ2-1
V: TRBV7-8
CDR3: ASSKTSGVGEQF

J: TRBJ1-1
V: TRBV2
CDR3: ASKLYEDNTEAF

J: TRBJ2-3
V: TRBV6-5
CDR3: ASSYGAGGTDTQY

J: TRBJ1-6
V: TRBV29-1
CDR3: SVVTEFGSPLH

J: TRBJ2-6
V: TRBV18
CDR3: ASSPLDRVSSGANVLT

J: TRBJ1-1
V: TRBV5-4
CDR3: ASSLAGAGNTEAF

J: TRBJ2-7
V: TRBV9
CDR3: ASSAKSGAGGNLEQY

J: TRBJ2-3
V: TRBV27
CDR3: ASSPATGDTQY

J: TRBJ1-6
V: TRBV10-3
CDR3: AIGDRYNSPLH

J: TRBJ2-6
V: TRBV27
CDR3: ASSLDLPLPQFSGANVLT

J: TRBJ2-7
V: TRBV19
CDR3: ASSGLAGVREQY

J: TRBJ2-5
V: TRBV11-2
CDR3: ASTSPGGTGTQY

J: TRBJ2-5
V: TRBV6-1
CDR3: ASSELVETQY

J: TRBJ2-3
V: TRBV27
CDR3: ASSSIWEGTDTQY

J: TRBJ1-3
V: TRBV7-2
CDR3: ASSPDGLSSGNTIY

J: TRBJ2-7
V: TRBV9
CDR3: ASSGSGGLREQY

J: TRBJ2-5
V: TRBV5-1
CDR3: ASSEGLAGETQY

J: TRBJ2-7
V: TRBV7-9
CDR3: ASSFGDHEQY

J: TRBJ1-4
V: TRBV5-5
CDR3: ASSLAGTGSFLTNEKLF

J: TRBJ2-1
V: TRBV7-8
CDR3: ASSFVGAEQF

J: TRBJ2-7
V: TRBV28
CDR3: ASSLGGLAAHYEQY

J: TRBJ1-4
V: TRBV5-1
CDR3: ASSLWWDSNEKLF

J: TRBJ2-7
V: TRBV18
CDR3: ASSPPGATYEQY

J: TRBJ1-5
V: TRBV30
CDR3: AWGLTGRNQPQH

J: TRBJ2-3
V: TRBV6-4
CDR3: ASSGTSAGTQY

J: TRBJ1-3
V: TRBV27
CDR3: ASSSRGSPATSGNTIY

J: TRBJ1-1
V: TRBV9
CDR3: ASSARASIDTEAF

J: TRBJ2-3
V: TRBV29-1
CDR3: SVIVLLGTDTQY

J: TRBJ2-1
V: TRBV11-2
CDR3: ASSPGLAGIYEQF

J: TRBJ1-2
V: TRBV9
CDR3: ASSPYSEGQGYT

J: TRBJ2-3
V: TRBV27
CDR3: ASSLNKGAGTDTQY

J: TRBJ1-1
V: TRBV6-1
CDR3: ASSERQGGLTEAF

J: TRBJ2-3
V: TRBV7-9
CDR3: ASGLATSGSTDTQY

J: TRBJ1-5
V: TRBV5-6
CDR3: ASSSGTGGGSNQPQH

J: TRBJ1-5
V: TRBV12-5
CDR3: ASGLNTNQPQH

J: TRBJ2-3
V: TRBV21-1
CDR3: ASSKNGTSGRAYTDTQY